This is a list of T cell receptor beta chains from one sample in a study of blood T cell repertoires in COVID-19. Measured with immunoSEQ multiplex PCR; TCRdb has only the in-frame clones, and not every one. The table has more than 100,000 clones, 70% to 85% seen once. Sequenced sample: peripheral blood. The receptors here all came from a woman aged 70 to 79 with acute or convalescent COVID-19. The CDR3 runs from the conserved cysteine through the conserved F or W. A D gene is named only where the DNA matches it firmly. Clone size is not always given. Where it is, it says once, few, many or a class for expanded clones.

v_call	clone_size	d_call	j_call	cdr3_nt	cdr3_aa
TRBV12-3/TRBV12-4	few	TRBD1	TRBJ1-2	TGTGCCAGCAGTTTAGCCCTGACAGGGCCCGACACCTTC	CASSLALTGPDTF
TRBV11-3	.	TRBD1	TRBJ2-2	TGTGCCAGCAGCCGACCGACAGGGTTTAACACCGGGGAGCTGTTTTTT	CASSRPTGFNTGELFF
TRBV11-3	.	TRBD1	TRBJ1-1	TGTGCCAGCAGCTCCGGACAGGGATGGACTGAAGCTTTCTTT	CASSSGQGWTEAFF
TRBV4-2	few	TRBD1	TRBJ1-5	TGTGCCAGCAGCCGGAACCGGGACAGGGGAGCGGTGCCCCAGCATTTT	CASSRNRDRGAVPQHF
TRBV3-1/TRBV3-2	few	.	TRBJ1-3	TGTGCCAGCTCGTACGGCAGGAAGGTCTCTGGAAACACCATATATTTT	CASSYGRKVSGNTIYF
TRBV18	.	.	TRBJ1-4	TGTGCCAGCTCACCCTCCCGGGGGTCCACTAATGAAAAACTGTTTTTT	CASSPSRGSTNEKLFF
TRBV6-4	.	TRBD1	TRBJ1-1	TGTGCCAGCAGTGACCAGGGGGTAGCGAACACTGAAGCTTTCTTT	CASSDQGVANTEAFF
TRBV30	once	.	TRBJ1-3	TGTGCCTGGAGTCCTTTAACCCAGGCCTCTGGAAACACCATATATTTT	CAWSPLTQASGNTIYF
TRBV15	.	.	TRBJ1-1	TGTGCCACCCAAAGTCCGGGAGATGAAGCTTTCTTT	CATQSPGDEAFF
TRBV5-6	.	TRBD2	TRBJ2-3	TGTGCCAGCAGCTTGAATTTAGCGGGGGCCACGTATACGCAGTATTTT	CASSLNLAGATYTQYF
TRBV7-8	once	.	TRBJ2-3	TGTGCCAGCAGCACTACGACAGGAAGCACAGATACGCAGTATTTT	CASSTTTGSTDTQYF
TRBV25-1	.	TRBD1	TRBJ1-2	TGTGCCAGCAGTGGCCGGGACAGGGGGCAGTTTGGCTACACCTTC	CASSGRDRGQFGYTF
TRBV4-3	.	.	TRBJ1-5	TGCGCCAGCAGCCGCGGGGGGGAGCAGCCCCAGCATTTT	CASSRGGEQPQHF
TRBV7-9	.	.	TRBJ1-1	TGTGCCAGCAGCCGATCCGGGAGTACCAACACTGAAGCTTTCTTT	CASSRSGSTNTEAFF
TRBV24-1	.	.	TRBJ1-2	TGTGCCACCAGTGAAGCGGCCCGGCCCGGCTACACCTTC	CATSEAARPGYTF
TRBV20-1	.	TRBD1	TRBJ1-4	TGCAGTGCTCGTGGACAGGGGGCGCATGGAGAAAAACTGTTTTTT	CSARGQGAHGEKLFF
TRBV5-1	.	.	TRBJ2-1	TGCGCCAGCAGCTTGGCCAGGGACTCCCGGGACAATGAGCAGTTCTTC	CASSLARDSRDNEQFF
TRBV20-1	.	.	TRBJ2-3	TGCAGTGCTAGTTTACCGGGGATCACAGATACGCAGTATTTT	CSASLPGITDTQYF
TRBV6-2/TRBV6-3	.	.	TRBJ1-1	TGTGCCAGCAGTTTTGGTGGCAACACTGAAGCTTTCTTT	CASSFGGNTEAFF
TRBV3-1/TRBV3-2	.	.	TRBJ2-3	TGTGCCAGCAGCCAAGATATTGCTGGTAGAGAGCAGTATTTT	CASSQDIAGREQYF
TRBV6-4	.	.	TRBJ2-3	TGTGCCAGCAGTGACACTGCCGGGGGCACAGATACGCAGTATTTT	CASSDTAGGTDTQYF
TRBV7-2	.	TRBD2	TRBJ2-5	TGTGCCAGCAGCTTAATCGCCCGAGCGGGGACGGGAGAGACCCAGTACTTC	CASSLIARAGTGETQYF
TRBV6-6	.	TRBD1	TRBJ1-1	TGTGCCAGCAGTTACTATCGGGACAGCTACACTGAAGCTTTCTTT	CASSYYRDSYTEAFF
TRBV10-1	.	.	TRBJ2-7	TGCGCCATTTCCTACTACGAGCAGTACTTC	CAISYYEQYF
TRBV7-9	few	TRBD1	TRBJ1-1	TGTGCCAGCAGCTTGTACAGGGGAATGAACACTGAAGCTTTCTTT	CASSLYRGMNTEAFF
TRBV30	.	TRBD1	TRBJ1-4	TGTGCCTGGAGTTTGGGACAGGAAGAAAAACTGTTTTTT	CAWSLGQEEKLFF
TRBV30	.	.	TRBJ1-5	TGTGCCTGGACAATCCGGACAGTCTTCGGTCAGCCCCAGCATTTT	CAWTIRTVFGQPQHF
TRBV7-2	.	.	TRBJ1-2	TGTGCCAGCAGCTTAGAAGCACAGCTTAACTATGGCTACACCTTC	CASSLEAQLNYGYTF
TRBV6-1	once	.	TRBJ1-4	TGTGCCAGCAGTGAAGGGCCAGGTACCACTAATGAAAAACTGTTTTTT	CASSEGPGTTNEKLFF
TRBV19	few	TRBD1	TRBJ1-2	TGTGCCAGTACGGAGACAGGGAACTATGGCTACACCTTC	CASTETGNYGYTF
TRBV18	.	TRBD2	TRBJ2-2	TGTGCCAGCCCAGGGACTAGCGGGCGTAACACCGGGGAGCTGTTTTTT	CASPGTSGRNTGELFF
TRBV5-1	.	.	TRBJ1-1	TGCGCCACCATGGAGGGGACGTCTAACACTGAAGCTTTCTTT	CATMEGTSNTEAFF
TRBV7-2	.	TRBD1	TRBJ1-5	TGTGCCAGCAGCGGAGCAGGGGGCAGCAATCAGCCCCAGCATTTT	CASSGAGGSNQPQHF
TRBV29-1	once	TRBD1	TRBJ1-2	TGCAGCGTTGCGGTCGGCGGGACAGGGAATGGCTACACCTTC	CSVAVGGTGNGYTF
TRBV7-2	.	TRBD2	TRBJ2-3	TGTGCCAGCGGTCTAGCGGGGGGGTCGGCAGATACGCAGTATTTT	CASGLAGGSADTQYF
TRBV6-5	.	TRBD1	TRBJ1-2	TGTGCCAGCAAAGGACAGGGCGACGGCTACACCTTC	CASKGQGDGYTF
TRBV9	few	.	TRBJ2-1	TGTGCCAGCAGCGTAGAAGGCGGGGCGAATGAGCAGTTCTTC	CASSVEGGANEQFF
TRBV5-1	few	TRBD2	TRBJ2-5	TGCGCCAGCAGCTTGGCCCCGACTAGCCGAGAGACCCAGTACTTC	CASSLAPTSRETQYF
TRBV7-2	few	TRBD2	TRBJ2-2	TGTGCCAGCAGCCAGTCCCCAGCGGGGGGGCCTTGGGACACCGGGGAGCTGTTTTTT	CASSQSPAGGPWDTGELFF
TRBV6-1	.	TRBD2	TRBJ2-5	TGTGCCAGCAGTGTTCTACTAGCGGGGGGCCGGGAGACCCAGTACTTC	CASSVLLAGGRETQYF
TRBV5-6	.	.	TRBJ2-5	TGTGCCAGCAACCTGGAAGGGGTTGGGGAGACCCAGTACTTC	CASNLEGVGETQYF
TRBV5-6	.	.	TRBJ1-6	TGTGCCAGCAGCTCCCGGGACACGGATTTGCGTTCACCCCTCCACTTT	CASSSRDTDLRSPLHF
TRBV19	.	TRBD2	TRBJ2-1	TGTGCCAGTACAAGACGGGGGGACGTCTACAATGAGCAGTTCTTC	CASTRRGDVYNEQFF
TRBV7-2	once	.	TRBJ2-5	TGTGCCAGCAGCTTAGGAGGGATTGAGACCCAGTACTTC	CASSLGGIETQYF
TRBV3-1/TRBV3-2	.	.	TRBJ2-3	TGTGCCAGCAGCCAATACCAGGCAGCCACAGATACGCAGTATTTT	CASSQYQAATDTQYF
TRBV5-6	.	.	TRBJ2-7	TGTGCCAGCAGCCCAAACCGGGACGAGCAGTACTTC	CASSPNRDEQYF
TRBV7-2	.	.	TRBJ1-5	TGTGCCAGCAGCTCGACAGCTCTCAATCAGCCCCAGCATTTT	CASSSTALNQPQHF
TRBV6-1	.	.	TRBJ2-2	TGTGCCAGCAGTGAACCGGGGGGCTTCACCGGGGAGCTGTTTTTT	CASSEPGGFTGELFF